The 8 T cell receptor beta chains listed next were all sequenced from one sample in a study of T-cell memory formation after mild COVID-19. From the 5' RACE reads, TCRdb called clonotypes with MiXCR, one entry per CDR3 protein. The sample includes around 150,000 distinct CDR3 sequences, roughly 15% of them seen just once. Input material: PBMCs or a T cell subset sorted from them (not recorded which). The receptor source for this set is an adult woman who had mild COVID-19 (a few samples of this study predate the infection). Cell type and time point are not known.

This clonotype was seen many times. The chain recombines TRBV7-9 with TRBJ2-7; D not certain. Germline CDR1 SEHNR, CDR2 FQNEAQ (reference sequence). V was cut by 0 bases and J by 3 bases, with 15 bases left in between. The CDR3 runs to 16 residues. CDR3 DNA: TGTGCCAGCAGCTTAGCTCTTTCGGGCCCTCACTACGAGCAGTACTTC. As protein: CASSLALSGPHYEQYF.

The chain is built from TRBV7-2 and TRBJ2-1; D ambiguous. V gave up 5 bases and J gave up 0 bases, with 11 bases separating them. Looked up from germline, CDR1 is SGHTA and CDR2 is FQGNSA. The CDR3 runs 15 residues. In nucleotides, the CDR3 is TGTGCCAGCAGCCGAGACGTTAGCTCCTACAATGAGCAGTTCTTC. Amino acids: CASSRDVSSYNEQFF.

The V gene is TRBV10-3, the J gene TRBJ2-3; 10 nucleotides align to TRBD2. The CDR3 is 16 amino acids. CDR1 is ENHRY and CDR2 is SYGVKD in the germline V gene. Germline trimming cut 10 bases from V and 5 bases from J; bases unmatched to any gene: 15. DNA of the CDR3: TGTGCCACAGCCCCCCAGGGAGCGGGGGGGCGAGATACGCAGTATTTT. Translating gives CATAPQGAGGRDTQYF.

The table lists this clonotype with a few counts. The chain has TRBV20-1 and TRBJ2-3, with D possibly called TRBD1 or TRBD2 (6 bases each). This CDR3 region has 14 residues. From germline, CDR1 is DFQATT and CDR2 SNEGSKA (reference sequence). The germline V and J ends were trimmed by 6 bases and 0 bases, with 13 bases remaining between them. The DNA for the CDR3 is TGCAGTGCGGGTGGGGGGCGCAGCACAGATACGCAGTATTTT. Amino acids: CSAGGGRSTDTQYF.

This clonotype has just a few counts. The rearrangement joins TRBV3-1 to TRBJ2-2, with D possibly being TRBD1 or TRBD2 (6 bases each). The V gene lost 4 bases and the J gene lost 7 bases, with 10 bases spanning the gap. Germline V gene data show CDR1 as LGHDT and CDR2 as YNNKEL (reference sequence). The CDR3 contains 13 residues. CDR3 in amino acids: CASSPEGVGELFF. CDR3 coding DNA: TGTGCCAGCAGCCCGGAGGGGGTCGGGGAGCTGTTTTTT.

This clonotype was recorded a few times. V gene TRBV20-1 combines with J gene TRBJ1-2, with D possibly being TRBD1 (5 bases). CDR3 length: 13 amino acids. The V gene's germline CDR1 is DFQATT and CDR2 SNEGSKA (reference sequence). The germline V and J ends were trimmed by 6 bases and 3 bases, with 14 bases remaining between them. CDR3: CSAFGGVDYGYTF. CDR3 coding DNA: TGCAGTGCCTTTGGGGGGGTCGACTATGGCTACACCTTC.

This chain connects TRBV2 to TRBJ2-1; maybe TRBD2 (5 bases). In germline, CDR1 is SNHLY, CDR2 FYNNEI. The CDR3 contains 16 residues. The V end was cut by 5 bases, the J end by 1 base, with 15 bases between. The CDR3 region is CASSPTPTSSYNEQFF. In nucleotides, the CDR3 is TGTGCCAGCAGTCCGACCCCTACTAGTTCCTACAATGAGCAGTTCTTC. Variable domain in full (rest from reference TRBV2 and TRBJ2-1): EPEVTQTPSHQVTQMGQEVILRCVPISNHLYFYWYRQILGQKVEFLVSFYNNEISEKSEIFDDQFSVERPDGSNFTLKIRSTKLEDSAMYFCASSPTPTSSYNEQFFGPGTRLTVL.

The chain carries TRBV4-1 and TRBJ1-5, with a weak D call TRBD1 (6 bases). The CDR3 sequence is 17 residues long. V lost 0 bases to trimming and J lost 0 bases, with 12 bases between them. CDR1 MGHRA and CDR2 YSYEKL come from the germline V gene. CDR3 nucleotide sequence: TGCGCCAGCAGCCAAGAACCAGACAGGAGTAGCAATCAGCCCCAGCATTTT. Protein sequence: CASSQEPDRSSNQPQHF.